This TCR beta chain originates from a study of technical replicates of blood from a handful of donors. The CDR3 is made up of 14 amino acids. Germline V gene lookup returns CDR1 SGHVS and CDR2 FQNEAQ. Trimming stripped 4 bases from V and 2 bases from J, with 12 bases between. Assay used: immunoSEQ multiplex PCR; TCRdb lists only in-frame clones, some missing. The sample includes 100,000 or so clones, about 96% of them seen just once. The specimen was T cells isolated from PBMCs. The clonotype comes from a human donor in good health. V is TRBV7-8 and J is TRBJ2-7; D uncertain. The CDR3 loop reads CASSSGLGTYEQYF. For the CDR3, the DNA is TGTGCCAGCAGCTCGGGTTTAGGTACCTACGAGCAGTACTTC.